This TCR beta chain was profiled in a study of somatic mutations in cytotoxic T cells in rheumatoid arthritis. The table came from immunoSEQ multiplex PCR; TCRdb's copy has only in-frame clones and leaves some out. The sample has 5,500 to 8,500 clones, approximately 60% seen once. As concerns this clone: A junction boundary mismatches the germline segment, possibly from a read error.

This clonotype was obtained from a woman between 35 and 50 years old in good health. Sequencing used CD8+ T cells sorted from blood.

DNA of the CDR3: TGTGCCAGCAGCCTAGGAGGGACAGGGAGGAGTGAAAAACTGTTTTTT. Encoded protein: CASSLGGTGRSEKLFF. The V and J genes are TRBV13 and TRBJ1-4; 9 bases fit TRBD1. Germline CDR1 and CDR2: PRHDT and FYEKMQ (reference sequence). This CDR3 has 16 residues.